This TCR beta chain was observed in a study of T cell responses to AZD1222 COVID-19 vaccine. Broader study findings: A mostly white British donor set with more females was recruited, and clonal diversity was possibly underestimated.

There are 15 residues in the CDR3. Germline V gene lookup returns CDR1 MNHEY and CDR2 SVGAGI. Trimming removed 6 bases at V and 1 base at J, with 15 bases between. The assay was immunoSEQ multiplex PCR, and TCRdb's table has in-frame clones only and misses some. The table has about 100,000 clones, 75% to 90% seen once. About this clone itself: Its antigen is unknown.

The sample consisted of peripheral blood, taken on day 0 of AZD1222 vaccination. The J gene is TRBJ1-1, the V gene TRBV6-5; D is perhaps TRBD1 (5 bases). The source of this sequence is an adult in good health. The CDR3 DNA reads TGTGCCAGCAGGACCTGGGGCAGGGCGAACACTGAAGCTTTCTTT. Translated, it gives CASRTWGRANTEAFF.